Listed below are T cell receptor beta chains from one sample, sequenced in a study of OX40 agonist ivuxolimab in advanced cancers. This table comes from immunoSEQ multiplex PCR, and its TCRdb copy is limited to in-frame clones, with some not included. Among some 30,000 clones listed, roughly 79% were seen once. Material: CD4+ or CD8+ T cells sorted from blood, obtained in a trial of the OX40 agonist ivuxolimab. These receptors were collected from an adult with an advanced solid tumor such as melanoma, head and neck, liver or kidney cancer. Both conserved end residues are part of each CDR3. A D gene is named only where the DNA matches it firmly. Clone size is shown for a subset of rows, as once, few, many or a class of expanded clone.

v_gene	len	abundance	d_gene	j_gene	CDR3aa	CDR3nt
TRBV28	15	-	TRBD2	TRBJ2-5	CASSLLAGDVGTQYF	TGTGCCAGCAGTTTACTAGCGGGAGATGTTGGGACCCAGTACTTC
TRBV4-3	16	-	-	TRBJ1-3	CASSQDFWGSGNTIYF	TGCGCCAGCAGCCAAGATTTTTGGGGGTCGGGAAACACCATATATTTT
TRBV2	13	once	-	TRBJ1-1	CASSEEVGTEAFF	TGTGCCAGCAGTGAAGAGGTGGGGACTGAAGCTTTCTTT
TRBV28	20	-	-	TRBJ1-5	CASTVTRRFHGGLWNQPQHF	TGTGCCAGCACAGTTACCCGCCGCTTTCACGGGGGGCTATGGAATCAGCCCCAGCATTTT
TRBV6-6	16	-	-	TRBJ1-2	CASSYLGPGTNYGYTF	TGTGCCAGCAGTTACTTGGGACCGGGCACTAACTATGGCTACACCTTC
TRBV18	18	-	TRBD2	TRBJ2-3	CASSPTTSGGRYTDTQYF	TGTGCCAGCTCACCAACTACTAGCGGGGGGCGATACACAGATACGCAGTATTTT
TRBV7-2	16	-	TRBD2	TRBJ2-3	CASSRVAGVPSGVQYF	TGTGCCAGCAGCCGTGTAGCGGGAGTTCCCTCCGGCGTGCAGTATTTT
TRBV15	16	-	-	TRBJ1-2	CATSRVVGGIPYGYTF	TGTGCCACCAGCAGAGTTGTTGGCGGGATTCCATATGGCTACACCTTC
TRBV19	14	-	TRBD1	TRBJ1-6	CASSPGQSNSPLHF	TGTGCCAGTTCACCGGGACAGAGTAATTCACCCCTCCACTTT
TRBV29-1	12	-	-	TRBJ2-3	CSVEDSARTQYF	TGCAGCGTTGAAGATAGCGCACGGACGCAGTATTTT
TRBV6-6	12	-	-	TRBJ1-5	CASSSPNQPQHF	TGTGCCAGCAGTTCACCAAATCAGCCCCAGCATTTT
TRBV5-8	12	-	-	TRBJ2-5	CASSLFGETQYF	TGTGCCAGCAGCTTGTTTGGAGAGACCCAGTACTTC
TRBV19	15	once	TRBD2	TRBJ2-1	CASSISLAGVRRQFF	TGTGCCAGTAGTATAAGTCTAGCGGGAGTACGTCGGCAGTTCTTC
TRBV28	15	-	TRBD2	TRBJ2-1	CASSSPGLGRGEQFF	TGTGCCAGCAGTTCACCGGGACTAGGGAGGGGTGAGCAGTTCTTC
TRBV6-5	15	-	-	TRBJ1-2	CASSQTPGQPYGYTF	TGTGCCAGCAGCCAAACGCCGGGACAACCATATGGCTACACCTTC
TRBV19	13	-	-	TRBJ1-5	CASSNRVQQPQHF	TGTGCCAGTAGTAACCGGGTACAGCAGCCCCAGCATTTT
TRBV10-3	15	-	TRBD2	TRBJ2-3	CAISEASGRRDTQYF	TGTGCCATCAGTGAGGCTAGCGGGAGGAGGGATACGCAGTATTTT
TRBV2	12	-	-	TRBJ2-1	CASSGTTNEQFF	TGTGCCAGCAGTGGGACAACCAATGAGCAGTTCTTC
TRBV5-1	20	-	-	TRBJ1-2	CASSLYQGQSADPANYGYTF	TGCGCCAGCAGCTTATATCAAGGACAGTCCGCCGACCCCGCTAACTATGGCTACACCTTC
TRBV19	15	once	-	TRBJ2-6	CASSTFLAGANVLTF	TGTGCCAGTAGTACGTTCCTGGCTGGGGCCAACGTCCTGACTTTC
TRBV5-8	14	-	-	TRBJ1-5	CASSLIGAYQPQHF	TGTGCCAGCAGCTTAATTGGGGCCTATCAGCCCCAGCATTTT
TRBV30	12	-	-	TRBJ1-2	CAWSSAPSGYTF	TGTGCCTGGAGTAGTGCACCAAGCGGCTACACCTTC
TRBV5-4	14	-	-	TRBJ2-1	CASSLVGRLNEQFF	TGTGCCAGCAGCTTGGTCGGGAGACTCAATGAGCAGTTCTTC
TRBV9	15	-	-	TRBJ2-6	CASSGRVPGANVLTF	TGTGCCAGCAGCGGGCGGGTACCTGGGGCCAACGTCCTGACTTTC
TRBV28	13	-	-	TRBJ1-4	CASKPGAGQKLFF	TGTGCCAGCAAACCTGGGGCAGGGCAAAAACTGTTTTTT
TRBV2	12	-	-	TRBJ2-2	CASSGQTGELFF	TGTGCCAGCAGTGGACAAACCGGGGAGCTGTTTTTT
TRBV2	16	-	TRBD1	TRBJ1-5	CASSESNRGGNQPQHF	TGTGCCAGCAGTGAAAGTAACAGGGGTGGCAATCAGCCCCAGCATTTT
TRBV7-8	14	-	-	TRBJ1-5	CASSSLDINQPQHF	TGTGCCAGCAGCTCTCTGGACATTAATCAGCCCCAGCATTTT
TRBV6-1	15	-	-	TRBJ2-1	CASSVQGSTYNEQFF	TGTGCCAGCAGTGTCCAGGGGTCTACCTACAATGAGCAGTTCTTC
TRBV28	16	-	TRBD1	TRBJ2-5	CASRPRGTGLAETQYF	TGTGCCAGCAGGCCTCGCGGGACAGGGCTTGCAGAGACCCAGTACTTC
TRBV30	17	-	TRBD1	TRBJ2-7	CAWSVQGAVRKSYEQYF	TGTGCCTGGAGTGTACAGGGGGCAGTTAGGAAGTCCTACGAGCAGTACTTC
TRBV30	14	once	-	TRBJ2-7	CAWDKRRFSYEQYF	TGTGCCTGGGACAAACGGAGGTTCTCCTACGAGCAGTACTTC
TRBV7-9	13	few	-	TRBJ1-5	CASSLGRGQPQHF	TGTGCCAGCAGCTTAGGTAGGGGGCAGCCCCAGCATTTT
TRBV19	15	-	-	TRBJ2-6	CASTRPGAGANVLTF	TGTGCCAGTACCCGGCCGGGGGCTGGGGCCAACGTCCTGACTTTC
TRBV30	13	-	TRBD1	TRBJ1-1	CAWSYRQGLEAFF	TGTGCCTGGAGTTACAGACAGGGCTTGGAAGCTTTCTTT
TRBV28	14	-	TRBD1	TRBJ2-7	CASIGTGSPYEQYF	TGTGCCAGCATAGGGACAGGCTCCCCCTACGAGCAGTACTTC
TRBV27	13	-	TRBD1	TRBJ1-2	CASSIRGDYGYTF	TGTGCCAGCAGCATCAGGGGGGACTATGGCTACACCTTC
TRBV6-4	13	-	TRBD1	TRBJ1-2	CASSGQGTDGYTF	TGTGCCAGCAGCGGACAGGGTACCGACGGCTACACCTTC
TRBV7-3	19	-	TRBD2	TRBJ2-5	CASSLGALSSGRWQETQYF	TGTGCCAGCAGCTTAGGTGCTTTGTCTAGCGGGAGATGGCAAGAGACCCAGTACTTC
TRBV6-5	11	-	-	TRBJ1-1	CASRGDTEAFF	TGTGCCAGCAGAGGGGACACTGAAGCTTTCTTT
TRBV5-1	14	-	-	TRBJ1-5	CASSTSGDNQPQHF	TGCGCCAGCAGTACGTCAGGGGACAATCAGCCCCAGCATTTT
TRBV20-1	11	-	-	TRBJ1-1	CSAGGGDEAFF	TGCAGTGCTGGAGGGGGGGATGAAGCTTTCTTT
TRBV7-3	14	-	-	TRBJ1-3	CASSSGPSGNTIYF	TGTGCCAGCAGCTCGGGTCCCTCTGGAAACACCATATATTTT
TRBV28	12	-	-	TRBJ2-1	CASVGLANEQFF	TGTGCCAGCGTGGGGTTAGCGAATGAGCAGTTCTTC
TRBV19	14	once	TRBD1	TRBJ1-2	CASSSTGGAGGYTF	TGTGCCAGTAGTAGTACAGGGGGCGCGGGCGGCTACACCTTC
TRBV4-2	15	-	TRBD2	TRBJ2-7	CASSPGGLAAYEQYF	TGTGCCAGCAGCCCAGGCGGACTAGCAGCCTACGAGCAGTACTTC
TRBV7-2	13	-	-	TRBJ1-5	CASSLAIPQPQHF	TGTGCCAGCAGCTTGGCCATCCCACAGCCCCAGCATTTT
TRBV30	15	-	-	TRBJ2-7	CAWSVSGNPTYEQYF	TGTGCCTGGAGTGTTTCGGGAAATCCTACCTACGAGCAGTACTTC